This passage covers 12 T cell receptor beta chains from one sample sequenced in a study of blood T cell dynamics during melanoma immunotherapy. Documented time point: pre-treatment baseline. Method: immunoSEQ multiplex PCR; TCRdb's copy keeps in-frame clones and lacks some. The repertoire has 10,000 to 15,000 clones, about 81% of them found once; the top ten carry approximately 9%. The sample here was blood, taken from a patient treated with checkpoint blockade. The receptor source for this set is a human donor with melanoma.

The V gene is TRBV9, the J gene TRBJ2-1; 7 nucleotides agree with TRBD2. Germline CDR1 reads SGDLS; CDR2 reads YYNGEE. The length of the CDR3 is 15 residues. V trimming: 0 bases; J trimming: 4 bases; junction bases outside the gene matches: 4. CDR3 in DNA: TGTGCCAGCAGCGTAGACCCTAGCGGATACAATGAGCAGTTCTTC. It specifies CASSVDPSGYNEQFF.

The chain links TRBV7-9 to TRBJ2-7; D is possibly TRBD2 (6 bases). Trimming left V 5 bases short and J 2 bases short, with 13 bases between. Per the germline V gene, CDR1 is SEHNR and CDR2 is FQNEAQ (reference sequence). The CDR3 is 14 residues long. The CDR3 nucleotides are TGTGCCAGCAGCCTTGGAGGGCGGCCCTACGAGCAGTACTTC. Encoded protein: CASSLGGRPYEQYF. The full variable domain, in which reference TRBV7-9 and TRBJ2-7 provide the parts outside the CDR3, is DTGVSQNPRHKITKRGQNVTFRCDPISEHNRLYWYRQTLGQGPEFLTYFQNEAQLEKSRLLSDRFSAERPKGSFSTLEIQRTEQGDSAMYLCASSLGGRPYEQYFGPGTRLTVT.

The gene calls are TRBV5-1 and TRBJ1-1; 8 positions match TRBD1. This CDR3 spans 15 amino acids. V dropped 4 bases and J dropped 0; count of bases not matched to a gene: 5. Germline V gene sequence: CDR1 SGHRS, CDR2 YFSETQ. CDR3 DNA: TGCGCCAGCAGCCAGGGGACAGGATTGAACACTGAAGCTTTCTTT. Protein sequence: CASSQGTGLNTEAFF.

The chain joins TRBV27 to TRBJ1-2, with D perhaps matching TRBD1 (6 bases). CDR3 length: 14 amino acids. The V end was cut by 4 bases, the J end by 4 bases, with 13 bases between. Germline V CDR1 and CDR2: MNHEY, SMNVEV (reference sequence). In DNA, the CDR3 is TGTGCCAGCAGTTCACAGGGATCAGGCTATGGCTACACCTTC. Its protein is CASSSQGSGYGYTF.

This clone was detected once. CDR3 coding DNA: TGTGCCAGCAGGACATTTAGATACAATGAGCAGTTCTTC. Its translation is CASRTFRYNEQFF. The J gene is TRBJ2-1, the V gene TRBV13, with D unclear. This CDR3 comprises 13 residues. Trimming pared 6 bases from V and 4 bases from J, leaving 10 bases between. CDR1 and CDR2 from the germline V gene are PRHDT and FYEKMQ (reference sequence).

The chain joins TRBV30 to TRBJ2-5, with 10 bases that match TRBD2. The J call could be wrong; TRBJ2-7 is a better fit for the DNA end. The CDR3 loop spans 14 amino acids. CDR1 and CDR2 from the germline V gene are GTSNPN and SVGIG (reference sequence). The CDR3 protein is CALRSSGSLYEQYF. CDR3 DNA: TGTGCCTTACGTTCTAGCGGGAGCCTCTACGAGCAGTACTTC.

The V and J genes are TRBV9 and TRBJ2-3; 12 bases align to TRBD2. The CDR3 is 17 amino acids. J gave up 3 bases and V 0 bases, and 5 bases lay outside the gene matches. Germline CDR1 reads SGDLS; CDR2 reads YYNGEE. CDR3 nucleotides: TGTGCCAGCAGCGTAGCTAGCGGGGGGGCCCCGACAGATACGCAGTATTTT. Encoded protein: CASSVASGGAPTDTQYF.

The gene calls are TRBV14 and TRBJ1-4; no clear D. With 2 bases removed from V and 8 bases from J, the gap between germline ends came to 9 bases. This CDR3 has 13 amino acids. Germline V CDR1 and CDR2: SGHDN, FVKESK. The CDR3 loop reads CASSQRWGEKLFF. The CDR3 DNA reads TGTGCCAGCAGCCAACGATGGGGAGAAAAACTGTTTTTT.

CDR3 bases: TGTGCCAGCAGTTTGGGTCCGACAGCTACTCAGCCCCAGCATTTT. Its protein is CASSLGPTATQPQHF. The chain combines TRBV27 with TRBJ1-5; tentative D call: TRBD1 (5 bases). Germline V gene lookup returns CDR1 MNHEY and CDR2 SMNVEV (reference sequence). Trimming removed 3 bases from V and 6 bases from J, with 15 bases in between. This CDR3 has 15 amino acids.

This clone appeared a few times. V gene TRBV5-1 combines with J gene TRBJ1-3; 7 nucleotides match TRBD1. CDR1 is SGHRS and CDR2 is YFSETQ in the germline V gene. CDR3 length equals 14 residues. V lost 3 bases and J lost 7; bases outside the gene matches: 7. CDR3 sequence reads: CASSYGTVANTIYF. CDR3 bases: TGCGCCAGCAGCTATGGGACAGTAGCGAACACCATATATTTT.

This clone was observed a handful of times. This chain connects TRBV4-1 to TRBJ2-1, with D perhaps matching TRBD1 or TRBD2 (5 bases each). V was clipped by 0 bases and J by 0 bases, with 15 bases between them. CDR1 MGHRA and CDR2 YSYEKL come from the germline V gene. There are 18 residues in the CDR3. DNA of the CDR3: TGCGCCAGCAGCCAAGAGGGGTATGGGACCCGCTCCTACAATGAGCAGTTCTTC. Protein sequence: CASSQEGYGTRSYNEQFF.

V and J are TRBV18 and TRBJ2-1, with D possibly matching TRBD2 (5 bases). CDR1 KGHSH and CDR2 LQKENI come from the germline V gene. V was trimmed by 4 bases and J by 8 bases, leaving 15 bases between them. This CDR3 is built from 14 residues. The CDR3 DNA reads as TGTGCCAGCTCACAGGACTCGCCTGTGGATGAGCAGTTCTTC. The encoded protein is CASSQDSPVDEQFF.